This T cell receptor (beta chain) originates from a study of response to subunit inactivated influenza vaccine. Whole-study results and caveats: Few additional T cells are recruited per seasonal influenza vaccination, authors suggested.

TCRdb re-analysed the RT-PCR reads in MiXCR, keeping a single row per CDR3 protein. Seen here are a few hundred thousand distinct CDR3 sequences, 21% observed once, and the top ten hold 10%. The V end lost 2 bases, the J end lost 5 bases, and 15 bases lay between the germline ends. Per the germline V gene, CDR1 is KGHSH and CDR2 is LQKENI. The CDR3 is made up of 15 amino acids. This clonotype was recorded a few times. What it binds is not known. The rearrangement links TRBV18 to TRBJ1-1; tentatively, D is TRBD1 (5 bases). Source: PBMCs from blood, taken about 20 months after vaccination. This receptor was taken from a man aged 50-75 years who received an inactivated influenza vaccine. The DNA for the CDR3 is TGTGCCAGCTCACCAGCGGGACCACGAAGGACTGAAGCTTTCTTT. Encoded protein: CASSPAGPRRTEAFF.